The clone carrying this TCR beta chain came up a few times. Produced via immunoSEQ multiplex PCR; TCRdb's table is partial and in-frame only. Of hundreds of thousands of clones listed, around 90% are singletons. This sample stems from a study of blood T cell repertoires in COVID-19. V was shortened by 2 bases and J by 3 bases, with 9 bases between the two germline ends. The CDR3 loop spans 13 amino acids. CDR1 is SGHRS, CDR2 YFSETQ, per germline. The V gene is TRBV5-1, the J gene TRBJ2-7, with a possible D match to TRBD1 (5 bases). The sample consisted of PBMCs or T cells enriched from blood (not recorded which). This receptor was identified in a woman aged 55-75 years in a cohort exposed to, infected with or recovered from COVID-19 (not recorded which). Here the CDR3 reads CASSFTQGYEQYF. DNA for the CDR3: TGCGCCAGCAGCTTTACCCAGGGCTACGAGCAGTACTTC.